These T cell receptor beta chains were read from a single sample in a study of siplizumab effects on memory and regulatory T cells. Sequencing used immunoSEQ multiplex PCR; TCRdb keeps in-frame clones, though not all of them. Of 70,000 to 90,000 clones detected, more than 80% appear once; the ten largest clones hold about 15%. Sequenced material: CD4+ T cells sorted from blood. Receptors originate from a human donor in good health. Both conserved end residues are trimmed from each CDR3. D genes are given only for firm matches. A row's size may be missing; if present it is once, few, many or a size class.

clone size: NA; D gene: NA; J gene: TRBJ1-5; V gene: TRBV6-5; CDR3 protein: ASSSREGYQPQH
clone size: NA; D gene: NA; J gene: TRBJ2-5; V gene: TRBV29-1; CDR3 protein: SAGPGRGFETQY
clone size: NA; D gene: NA; J gene: TRBJ2-3; V gene: TRBV19; CDR3 protein: ASSTGVADTQY
clone size: many; D gene: NA; J gene: TRBJ1-1; V gene: TRBV5-1; CDR3 protein: ASSLTRSNTEAF
clone size: NA; D gene: TRBD2; J gene: TRBJ2-1; V gene: TRBV11-2; CDR3 protein: ASSFRAVAGGYLDEQF
clone size: once; D gene: NA; J gene: TRBJ1-5; V gene: TRBV6-1; CDR3 protein: ASSLDSLGAQH
clone size: NA; D gene: TRBD2; J gene: TRBJ2-5; V gene: TRBV15; CDR3 protein: ATSGLAGDQETQY
clone size: NA; D gene: NA; J gene: TRBJ1-1; V gene: TRBV18; CDR3 protein: ASSPNRETEAF
clone size: NA; D gene: TRBD1; J gene: TRBJ1-3; V gene: TRBV5-1; CDR3 protein: ASSLGRTGIGNTIY
clone size: NA; D gene: TRBD1; J gene: TRBJ1-1; V gene: TRBV6-6; CDR3 protein: ASSQGGSKNTEAF
clone size: once; D gene: TRBD1; J gene: TRBJ1-2; V gene: TRBV5-4; CDR3 protein: ASSNPTGLNYGYT
clone size: once; D gene: NA; J gene: TRBJ1-1; V gene: TRBV10-2; CDR3 protein: ASSNRPNTETF
clone size: few; D gene: TRBD2; J gene: TRBJ2-3; V gene: TRBV4-1; CDR3 protein: ASSQNLAVTDTQY
clone size: few; D gene: NA; J gene: TRBJ2-2; V gene: TRBV11-3; CDR3 protein: ASSRLVRNTGELF
clone size: NA; D gene: NA; J gene: TRBJ1-2; V gene: TRBV28; CDR3 protein: ASSPWADNYGYT
clone size: NA; D gene: NA; J gene: TRBJ1-1; V gene: TRBV11-3; CDR3 protein: ASSQNTEAF
clone size: NA; D gene: NA; J gene: TRBJ1-5; V gene: TRBV19; CDR3 protein: ASVNRGMGGNQPQH
clone size: NA; D gene: TRBD1; J gene: TRBJ2-2; V gene: TRBV30; CDR3 protein: AWQNRGLTGELF
clone size: once; D gene: NA; J gene: TRBJ1-2; V gene: TRBV10-1; CDR3 protein: ASRCRVNYGYT
clone size: NA; D gene: NA; J gene: TRBJ2-5; V gene: TRBV23-1; CDR3 protein: ASSHPSGSLQETQY
clone size: NA; D gene: NA; J gene: TRBJ1-2; V gene: TRBV20-1; CDR3 protein: SARVRQGYT
clone size: NA; D gene: NA; J gene: TRBJ2-2; V gene: TRBV13; CDR3 protein: ASSLGGLANTGELF
clone size: NA; D gene: NA; J gene: TRBJ1-1; V gene: TRBV27; CDR3 protein: ASRSRGGADTEAF
clone size: NA; D gene: NA; J gene: TRBJ2-3; V gene: TRBV11-1; CDR3 protein: ASSLGDTQY
clone size: NA; D gene: NA; J gene: TRBJ2-7; V gene: TRBV15; CDR3 protein: ATSRDYYEQY